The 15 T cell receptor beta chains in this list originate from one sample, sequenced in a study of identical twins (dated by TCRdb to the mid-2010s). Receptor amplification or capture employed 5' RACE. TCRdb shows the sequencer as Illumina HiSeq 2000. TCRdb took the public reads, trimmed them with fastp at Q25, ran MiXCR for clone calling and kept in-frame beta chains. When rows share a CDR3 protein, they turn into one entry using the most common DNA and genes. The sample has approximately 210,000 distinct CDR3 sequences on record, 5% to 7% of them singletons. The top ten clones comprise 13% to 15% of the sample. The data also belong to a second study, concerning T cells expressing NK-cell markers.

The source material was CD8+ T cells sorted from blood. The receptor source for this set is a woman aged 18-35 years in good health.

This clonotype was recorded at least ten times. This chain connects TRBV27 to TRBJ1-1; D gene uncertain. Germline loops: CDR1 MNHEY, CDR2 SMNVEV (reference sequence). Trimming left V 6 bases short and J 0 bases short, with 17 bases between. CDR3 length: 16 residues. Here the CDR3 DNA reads TGTGCCAGCAGCCCCATCCGGAACGGCATGAACACTGAAGCTTTCTTT. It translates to CASSPIRNGMNTEAFF.

The CDR3 region has the DNA TGTGCCAGCAGTTCCCGAACGACAGGGTGGAATCAGCCCCAGCATTTT. Translated: CASSSRTTGWNQPQHF. The J gene is TRBJ1-5, the V gene TRBV28; TRBD1 agrees at 7 bases. The CDR3 is made up of 16 amino acids. The V gene's germline CDR1 is MDHEN and CDR2 SYDVKM. With 4 bases clipped from V and 4 bases from J, the junction kept 10 bases outside the gene matches.

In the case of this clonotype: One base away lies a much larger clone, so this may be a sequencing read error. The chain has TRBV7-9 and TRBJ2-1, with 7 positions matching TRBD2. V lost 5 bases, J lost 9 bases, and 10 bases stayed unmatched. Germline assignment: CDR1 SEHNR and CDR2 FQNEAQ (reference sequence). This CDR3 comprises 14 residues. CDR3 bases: TGTGCCAGCAGCAGAGGACTAGTAGCCTGTGAGCAGTTCTTC. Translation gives CASSRGLVACEQFF.

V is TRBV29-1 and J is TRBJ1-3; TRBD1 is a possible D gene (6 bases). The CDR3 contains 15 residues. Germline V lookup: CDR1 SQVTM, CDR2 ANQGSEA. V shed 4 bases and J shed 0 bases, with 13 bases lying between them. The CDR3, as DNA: TGCAGCGTTGGAGGGGGGCAGTACTCTGGAAACACCATATATTTT. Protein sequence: CSVGGGQYSGNTIYF.

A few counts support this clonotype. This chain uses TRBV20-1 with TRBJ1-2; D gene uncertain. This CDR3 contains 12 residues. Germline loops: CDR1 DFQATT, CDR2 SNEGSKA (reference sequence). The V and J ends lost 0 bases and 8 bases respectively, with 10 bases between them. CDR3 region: CSARDPPIGYTF. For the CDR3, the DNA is TGCAGTGCTAGAGATCCACCTATCGGCTACACCTTC.

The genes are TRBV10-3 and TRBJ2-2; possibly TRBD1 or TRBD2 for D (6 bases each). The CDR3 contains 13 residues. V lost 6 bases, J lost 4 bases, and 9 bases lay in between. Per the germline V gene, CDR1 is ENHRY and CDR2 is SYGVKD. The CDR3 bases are TGTGCCATCAGGGGGGGCGGCACCGGGGAGCTGTTTTTT. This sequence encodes CAIRGGGTGELFF.

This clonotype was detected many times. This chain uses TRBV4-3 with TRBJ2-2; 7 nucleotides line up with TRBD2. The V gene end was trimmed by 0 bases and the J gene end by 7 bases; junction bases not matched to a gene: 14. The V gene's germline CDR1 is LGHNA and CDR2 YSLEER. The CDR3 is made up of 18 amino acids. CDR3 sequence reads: CASSQDRAGPLPGGELFF. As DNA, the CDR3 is TGCGCCAGCAGCCAAGATCGAGCGGGACCCCTACCCGGCGGGGAGCTGTTTTTT.

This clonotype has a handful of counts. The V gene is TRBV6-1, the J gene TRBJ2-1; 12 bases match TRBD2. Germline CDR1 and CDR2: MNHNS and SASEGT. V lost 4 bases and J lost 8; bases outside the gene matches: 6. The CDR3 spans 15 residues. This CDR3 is CASSVAGLAGHEQFF. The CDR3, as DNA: TGTGCCAGCAGTGTGGCCGGACTAGCGGGACATGAGCAGTTCTTC.

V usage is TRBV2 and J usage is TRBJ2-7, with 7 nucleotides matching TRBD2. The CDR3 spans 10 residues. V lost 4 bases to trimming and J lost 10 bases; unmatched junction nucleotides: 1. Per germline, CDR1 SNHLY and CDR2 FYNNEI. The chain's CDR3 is CASSGTRQYF. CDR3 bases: TGTGCCAGCAGTGGGACTAGACAGTACTTC.

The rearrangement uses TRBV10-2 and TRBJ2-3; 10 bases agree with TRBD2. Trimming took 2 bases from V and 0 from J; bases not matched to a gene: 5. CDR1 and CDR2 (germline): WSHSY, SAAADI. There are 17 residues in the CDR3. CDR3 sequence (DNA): TGCGCCAGCAGTGAGAGGCTGACTAGCGGGAGCACAGATACGCAGTATTTT. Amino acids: CASSERLTSGSTDTQYF.

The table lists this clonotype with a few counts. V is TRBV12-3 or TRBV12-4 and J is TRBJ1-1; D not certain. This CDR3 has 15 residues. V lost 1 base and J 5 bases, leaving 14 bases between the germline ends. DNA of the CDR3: TGTGCCAGCAGTTTAGGTGTCAGTAGACTTACTGAAGCTTTCTTT. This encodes CASSLGVSRLTEAFF.

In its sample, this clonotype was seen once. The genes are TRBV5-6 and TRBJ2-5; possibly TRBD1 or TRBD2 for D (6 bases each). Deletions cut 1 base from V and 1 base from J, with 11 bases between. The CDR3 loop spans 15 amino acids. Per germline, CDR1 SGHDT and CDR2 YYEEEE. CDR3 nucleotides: TGTGCCAGCAGCTTGTGGGGGGCCTTCCAAGAGACCCAGTACTTC. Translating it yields CASSLWGAFQETQYF.

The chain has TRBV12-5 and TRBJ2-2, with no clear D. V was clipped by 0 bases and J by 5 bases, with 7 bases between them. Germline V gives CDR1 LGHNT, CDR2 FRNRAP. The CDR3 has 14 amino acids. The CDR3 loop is CASGLVPVTGELFF. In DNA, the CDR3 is TGTGCTAGTGGTTTGGTACCAGTGACCGGGGAGCTGTTTTTT.

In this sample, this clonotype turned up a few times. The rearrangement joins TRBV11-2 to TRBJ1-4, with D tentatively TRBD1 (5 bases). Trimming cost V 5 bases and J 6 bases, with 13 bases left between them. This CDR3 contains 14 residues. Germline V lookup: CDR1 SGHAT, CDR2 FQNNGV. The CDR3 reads CASSEDSDYEKLFF. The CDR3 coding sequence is TGTGCCAGCAGCGAAGACAGTGATTATGAAAAACTGTTTTTT.

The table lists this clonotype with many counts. The CDR3 region is CASSVEAGTGFYEQYF. As DNA, the CDR3 is TGTGCCAGCAGCGTAGAAGCCGGGACAGGGTTCTACGAGCAGTACTTC. The rearrangement links TRBV9 to TRBJ2-7, with 9 nucleotides matching TRBD1. V gave up 0 bases and J gave up 3 bases; unmatched junction bases: 7. Germline CDR1 SGDLS, CDR2 YYNGEE. CDR3 length: 16 residues. Full variable domain (rest looked up from reference TRBV9 and TRBJ2-7): DSGVTQTPKHLITATGQRVTLRCSPRSGDLSVYWYQQSLDQGLQFLIQYYNGEERAKGNILERFSAQQFPDLHSELNLSSLELGDSALYFCASSVEAGTGFYEQYFGPGTRLTVT.